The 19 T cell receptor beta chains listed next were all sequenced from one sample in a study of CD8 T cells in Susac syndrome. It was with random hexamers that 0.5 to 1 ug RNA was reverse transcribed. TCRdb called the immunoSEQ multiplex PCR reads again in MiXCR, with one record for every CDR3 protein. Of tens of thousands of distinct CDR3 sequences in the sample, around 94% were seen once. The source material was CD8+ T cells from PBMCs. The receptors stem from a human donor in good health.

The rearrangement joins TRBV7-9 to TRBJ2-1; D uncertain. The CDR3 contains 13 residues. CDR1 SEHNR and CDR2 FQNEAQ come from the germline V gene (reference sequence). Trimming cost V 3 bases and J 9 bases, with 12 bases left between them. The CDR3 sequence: CASSLRQFVEQFF. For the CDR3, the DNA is TGTGCCAGCAGCTTGCGGCAGTTTGTTGAGCAGTTCTTC.

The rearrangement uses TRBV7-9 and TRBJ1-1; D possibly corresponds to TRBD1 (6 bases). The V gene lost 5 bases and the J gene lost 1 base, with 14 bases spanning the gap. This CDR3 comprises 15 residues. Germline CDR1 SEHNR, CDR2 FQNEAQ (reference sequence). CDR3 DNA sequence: TGTGCCAGCAGCCCCTTCAGGACAGAGAACACTGAAGCTTTCTTT. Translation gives CASSPFRTENTEAFF. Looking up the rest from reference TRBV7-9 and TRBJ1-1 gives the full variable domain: DTGVSQNPRHKITKRGQNVTFRCDPISEHNRLYWYRQTLGQGPEFLTYFQNEAQLEKSRLLSDRFSAERPKGSFSTLEIQRTEQGDSAMYLCASSPFRTENTEAFFGQGTRLTVV.

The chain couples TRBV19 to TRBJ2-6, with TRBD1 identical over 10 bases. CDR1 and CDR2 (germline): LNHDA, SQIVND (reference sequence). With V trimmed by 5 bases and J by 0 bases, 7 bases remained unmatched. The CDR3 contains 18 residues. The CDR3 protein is CASSHDRGLSSGANVLTF. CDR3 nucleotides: TGTGCCAGTAGTCACGACAGGGGGCTATCCTCTGGGGCCAACGTCCTGACTTTC.

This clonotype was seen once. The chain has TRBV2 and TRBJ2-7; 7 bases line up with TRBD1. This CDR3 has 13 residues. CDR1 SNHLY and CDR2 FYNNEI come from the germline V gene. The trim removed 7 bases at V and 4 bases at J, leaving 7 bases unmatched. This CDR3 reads CASMIRGQYEQYF. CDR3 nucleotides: TGTGCCAGCATGATTAGGGGGCAATACGAGCAGTACTTC.

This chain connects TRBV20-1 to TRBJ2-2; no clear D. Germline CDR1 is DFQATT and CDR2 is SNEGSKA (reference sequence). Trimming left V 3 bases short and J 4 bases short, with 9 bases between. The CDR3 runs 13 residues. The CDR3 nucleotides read TGCAGTGCTAGTAGTGGCGGCACCGGGGAGCTGTTTTTT. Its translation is CSASSGGTGELFF.

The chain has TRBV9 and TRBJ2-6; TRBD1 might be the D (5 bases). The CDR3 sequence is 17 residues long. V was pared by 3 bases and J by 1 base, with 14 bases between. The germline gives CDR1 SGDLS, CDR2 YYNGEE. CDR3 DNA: TGTGCCAGCAGCGGTCCTACCTCAGGGTCTGGGGCCAACGTCCTGACTTTC. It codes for CASSGPTSGSGANVLTF. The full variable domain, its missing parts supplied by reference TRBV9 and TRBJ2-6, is DSGVTQTPKHLITATGQRVTLRCSPRSGDLSVYWYQQSLDQGLQFLIQYYNGEERAKGNILERFSAQQFPDLHSELNLSSLELGDSALYFCASSGPTSGSGANVLTFGAGSRLTVL.

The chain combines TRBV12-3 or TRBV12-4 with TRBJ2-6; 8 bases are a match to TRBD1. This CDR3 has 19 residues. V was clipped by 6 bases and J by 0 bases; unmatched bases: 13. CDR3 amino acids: CASSLRQGPTSSGANVLTF. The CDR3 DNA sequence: TGTGCCAGCAGCCTTAGACAGGGGCCTACCAGCTCTGGGGCCAACGTCCTGACTTTC.

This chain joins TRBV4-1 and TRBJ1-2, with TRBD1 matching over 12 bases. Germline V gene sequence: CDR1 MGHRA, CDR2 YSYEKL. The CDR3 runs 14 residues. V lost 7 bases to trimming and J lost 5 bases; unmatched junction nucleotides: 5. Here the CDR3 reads CASTGTGGAYGYTF. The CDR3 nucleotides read TGCGCCAGCACCGGGACAGGGGGCGCATATGGCTACACCTTC.

Here the CDR3 DNA reads TGTGCCAGCAGTACAGGGCGAAGCTACGAGCAGTACTTC. Its protein is CASSTGRSYEQYF. The rearrangement joins TRBV6-1 to TRBJ2-7; D is perhaps TRBD1 (6 bases). CDR1 and CDR2 (germline): MNHNS, SASEGT. The CDR3 runs 13 residues. V dropped 5 bases and J dropped 3 bases, with 11 bases sitting between them.

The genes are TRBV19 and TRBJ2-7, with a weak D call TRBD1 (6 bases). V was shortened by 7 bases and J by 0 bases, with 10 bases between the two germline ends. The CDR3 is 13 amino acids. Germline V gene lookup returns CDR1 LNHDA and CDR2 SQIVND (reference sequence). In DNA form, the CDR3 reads TGTGCCAGTAAGGGGGTCAACTCCTACGAGCAGTACTTC. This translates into CASKGVNSYEQYF.

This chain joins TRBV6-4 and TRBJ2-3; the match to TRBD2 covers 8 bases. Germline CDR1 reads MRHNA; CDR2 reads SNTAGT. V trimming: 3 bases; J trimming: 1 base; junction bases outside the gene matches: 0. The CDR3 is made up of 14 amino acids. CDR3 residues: CASSERGGTDTQYF. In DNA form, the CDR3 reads TGTGCCAGCAGTGAGCGGGGGGGCACAGATACGCAGTATTTT.

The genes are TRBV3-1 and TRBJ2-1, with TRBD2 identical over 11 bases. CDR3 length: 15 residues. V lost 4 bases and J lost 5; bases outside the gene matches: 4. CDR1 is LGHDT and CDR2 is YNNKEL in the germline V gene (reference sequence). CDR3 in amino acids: CASSPGLAAHNEQFF. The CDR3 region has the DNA TGTGCCAGCAGCCCGGGACTAGCGGCACACAATGAGCAGTTCTTC.

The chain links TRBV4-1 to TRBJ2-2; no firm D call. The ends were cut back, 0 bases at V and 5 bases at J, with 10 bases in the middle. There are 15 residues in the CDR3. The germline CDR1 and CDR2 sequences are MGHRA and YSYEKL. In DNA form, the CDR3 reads TGCGCCAGCAGCCAAGAGGAAGGGCTGACCGGGGAGCTGTTTTTT. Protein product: CASSQEEGLTGELFF.

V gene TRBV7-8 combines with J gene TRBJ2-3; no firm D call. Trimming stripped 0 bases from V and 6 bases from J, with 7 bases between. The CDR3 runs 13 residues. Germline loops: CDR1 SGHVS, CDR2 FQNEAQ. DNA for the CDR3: TGTGCCAGCAGCTTAGCGGGGTGGGATACGCAGTATTTT. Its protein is CASSLAGWDTQYF.

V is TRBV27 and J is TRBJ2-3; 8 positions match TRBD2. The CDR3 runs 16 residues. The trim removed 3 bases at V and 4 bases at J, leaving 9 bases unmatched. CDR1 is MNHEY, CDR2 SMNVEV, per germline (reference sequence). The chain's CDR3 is CASSFIGTSFPDTQYF. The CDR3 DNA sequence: TGTGCCAGCAGTTTTATAGGGACTAGTTTCCCAGATACGCAGTATTTT.

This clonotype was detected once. CDR3 DNA: TGTGCCAGCAGTCCCGACCTAACGGACATTCAGTACTTC. Translation gives CASSPDLTDIQYF. V usage is TRBV27 and J usage is TRBJ2-4; no clear D. The V end was cut by 5 bases, the J end by 8 bases, with 13 bases between. From germline, CDR1 is MNHEY and CDR2 SMNVEV (reference sequence). This CDR3 region has 13 residues.

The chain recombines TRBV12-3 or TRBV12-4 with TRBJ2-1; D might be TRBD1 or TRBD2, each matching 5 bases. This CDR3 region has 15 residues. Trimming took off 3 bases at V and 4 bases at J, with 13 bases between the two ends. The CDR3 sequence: CASSFPGPWYNEQFF. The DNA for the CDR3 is TGTGCCAGCAGTTTCCCGGGGCCCTGGTACAATGAGCAGTTCTTC.

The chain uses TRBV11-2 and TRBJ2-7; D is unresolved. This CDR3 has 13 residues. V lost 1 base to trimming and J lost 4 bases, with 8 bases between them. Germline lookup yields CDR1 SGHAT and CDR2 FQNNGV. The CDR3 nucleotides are TGTGCCAGCAGCTTAGGAGGCTTGTACGAGCAGTACGTC. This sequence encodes CASSLGGLYEQYV.

CDR3 DNA sequence: TGTGCCACCAGCAGGGTGGGGTCCTTAATCAATGAGCAGTTCTTC. Its protein product is CATSRVGSLINEQFF. The rearrangement links TRBV15 to TRBJ2-1, with D unclear. This CDR3 has 15 residues. Trimming shortened V by 3 bases and J by 6 bases, and 15 bases separated the two germline ends. Germline V gene lookup returns CDR1 LNHNV and CDR2 YYDKDF (reference sequence).